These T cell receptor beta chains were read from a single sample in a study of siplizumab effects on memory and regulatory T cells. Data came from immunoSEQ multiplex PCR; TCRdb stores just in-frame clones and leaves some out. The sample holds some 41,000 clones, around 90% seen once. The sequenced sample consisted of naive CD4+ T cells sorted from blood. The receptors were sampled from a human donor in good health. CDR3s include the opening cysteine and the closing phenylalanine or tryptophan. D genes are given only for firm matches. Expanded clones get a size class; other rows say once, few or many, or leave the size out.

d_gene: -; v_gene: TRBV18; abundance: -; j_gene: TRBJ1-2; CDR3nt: TGTGCCAGCTCACCAGAGGGAGCTGTCTATGGCTACACCTTC; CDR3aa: CASSPEGAVYGYTF
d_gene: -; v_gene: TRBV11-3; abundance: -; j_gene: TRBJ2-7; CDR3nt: TGTGCCAGCAGCCCCCGGAGTGGGGAAGGCTACGAGCAGTACTTC; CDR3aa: CASSPRSGEGYEQYF
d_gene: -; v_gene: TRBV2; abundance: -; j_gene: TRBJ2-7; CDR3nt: TGTGCCAGCAGTGAACCGGCTTCCTACGAGCAGTACTTC; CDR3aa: CASSEPASYEQYF
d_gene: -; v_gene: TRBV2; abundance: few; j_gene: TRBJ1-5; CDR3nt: TGTGCCAGCACCCTGCCAGGTCAGGGGCCCCAGCATTTT; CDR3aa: CASTLPGQGPQHF
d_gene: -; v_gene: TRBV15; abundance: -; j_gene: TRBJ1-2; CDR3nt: TGTGCCACCAGCAACTGGGGCCGAGGGTATGGCTACACCTTC; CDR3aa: CATSNWGRGYGYTF
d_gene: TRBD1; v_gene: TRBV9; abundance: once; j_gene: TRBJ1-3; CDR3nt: TGTGCCAGCGGAGAGGACAGGGCGTGGGACACCATATATTTT; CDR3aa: CASGEDRAWDTIYF
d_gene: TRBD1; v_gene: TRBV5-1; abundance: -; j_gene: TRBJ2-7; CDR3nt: TGCGCCAGCAGCTTAGGACAGGTCGAGCAGTACTTC; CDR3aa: CASSLGQVEQYF
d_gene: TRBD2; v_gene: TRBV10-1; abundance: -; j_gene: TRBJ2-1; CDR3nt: TGCGCCAGCAGTGATCGGCTAGCGGGGGGGCGGAATGAGCAGTTCTTC; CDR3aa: CASSDRLAGGRNEQFF
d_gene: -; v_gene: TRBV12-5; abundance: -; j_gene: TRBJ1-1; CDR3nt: TGTGCTAGTGGTTTAGCCTTGCCGGGCTCGGTCGCTGAAGCTTTCTTT; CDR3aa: CASGLALPGSVAEAFF
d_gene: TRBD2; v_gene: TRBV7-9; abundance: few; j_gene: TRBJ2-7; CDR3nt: TGTGCCAGCAGCCCCGTCGCGGGAGAAAGATACGAGCAGTACTTC; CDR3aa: CASSPVAGERYEQYF
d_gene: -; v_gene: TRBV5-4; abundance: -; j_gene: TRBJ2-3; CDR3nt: TGTGCCAGCAGCTTGGGAGGTGCGAGCACAGATACGCAGTATTTT; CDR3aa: CASSLGGASTDTQYF
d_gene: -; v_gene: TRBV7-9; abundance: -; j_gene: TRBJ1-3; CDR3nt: TGTGCCAGCAGCCCCGGTATGGGGGCCGGAAACACCATATATTTT; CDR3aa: CASSPGMGAGNTIYF
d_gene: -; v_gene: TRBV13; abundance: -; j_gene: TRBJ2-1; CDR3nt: TGTGCCAGCAGCCCTCGGGACCCGTCATACAATGAGCAGTTCTTC; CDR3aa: CASSPRDPSYNEQFF
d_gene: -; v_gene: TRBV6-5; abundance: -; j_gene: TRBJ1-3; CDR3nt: TGTGCCAGCAGTTACGGCAGGGCCCCCTCTGGAAACACCATATATTTT; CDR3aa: CASSYGRAPSGNTIYF
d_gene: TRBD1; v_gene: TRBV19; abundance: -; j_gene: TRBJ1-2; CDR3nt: TGTGCCAGTAGGGGGGGACAGGCTAACTATGGCTACACCTTC; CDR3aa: CASRGGQANYGYTF
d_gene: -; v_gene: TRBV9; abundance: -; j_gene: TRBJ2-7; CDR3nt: TGTGCCAGCAGCGTAGATCAGGGGTGGTCCTACGAGCAGTACTTC; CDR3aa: CASSVDQGWSYEQYF
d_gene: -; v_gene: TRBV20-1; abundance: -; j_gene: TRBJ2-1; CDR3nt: TGCAGTGCTATTCTAGGGATTGAGCAGTTCTTC; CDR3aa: CSAILGIEQFF
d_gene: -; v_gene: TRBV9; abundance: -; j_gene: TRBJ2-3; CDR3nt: TGTGCCAGCAGCGTAGGGGGTCGGGTCCAAGATACGCAGTATTTT; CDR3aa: CASSVGGRVQDTQYF
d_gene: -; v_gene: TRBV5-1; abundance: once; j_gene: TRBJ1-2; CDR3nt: TGCGCCAGCAGCTTGGATCGGGGCTCTAGGGGCTACACCTTC; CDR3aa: CASSLDRGSRGYTF
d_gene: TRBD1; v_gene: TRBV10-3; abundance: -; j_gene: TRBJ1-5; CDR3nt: TGTGCCATCAAGGCAGGGGGCGACAATCAGCCCCAGCATTTT; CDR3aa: CAIKAGGDNQPQHF
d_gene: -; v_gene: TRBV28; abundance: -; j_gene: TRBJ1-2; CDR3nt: TGTGCCAGCATTGGGAGTGTCGATGGCTACACCTTC; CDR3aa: CASIGSVDGYTF
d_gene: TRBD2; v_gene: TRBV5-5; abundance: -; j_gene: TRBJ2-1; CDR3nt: TGTGCCAGCAGCTTGGCCGGGGGGTCGGTCTACAATGAGCAGTTCTTC; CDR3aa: CASSLAGGSVYNEQFF
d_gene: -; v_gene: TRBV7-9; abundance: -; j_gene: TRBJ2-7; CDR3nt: TGTGCCAGCAGCTTAGTAGGCAGGGGGGGCGCAACGTCCGACGAGCAGTACTTC; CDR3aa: CASSLVGRGGATSDEQYF
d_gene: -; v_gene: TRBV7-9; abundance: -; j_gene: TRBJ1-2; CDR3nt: TGTGCCAGCACCCCGGCGGACTATGGCTACACCTTC; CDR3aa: CASTPADYGYTF
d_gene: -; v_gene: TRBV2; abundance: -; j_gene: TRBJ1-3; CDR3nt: TGTGCCAGCATGACCTTCAGAGTAAGGTCTGGAAACACCATATATTTT; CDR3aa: CASMTFRVRSGNTIYF
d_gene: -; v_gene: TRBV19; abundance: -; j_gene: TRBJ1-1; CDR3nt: TGTGCCAGTAGTCCTCGGGTTAACACTGAAGCTTTCTTT; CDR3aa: CASSPRVNTEAFF
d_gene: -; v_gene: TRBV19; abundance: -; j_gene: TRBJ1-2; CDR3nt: TGTGCCAGTAGCTCCCCGGATAGAGCTAACTATGGCTACACCTTC; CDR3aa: CASSSPDRANYGYTF
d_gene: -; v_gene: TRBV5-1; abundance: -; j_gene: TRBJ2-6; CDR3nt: TGCGCCAGCAGCCCCCCCTTTTCTGGGGCCAACGTCCTGACTTTC; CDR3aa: CASSPPFSGANVLTF
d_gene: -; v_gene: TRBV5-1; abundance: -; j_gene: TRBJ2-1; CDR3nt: TGCGCCAGCAGGGGCAAGGGCCCTGAGCAGTTCTTC; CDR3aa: CASRGKGPEQFF
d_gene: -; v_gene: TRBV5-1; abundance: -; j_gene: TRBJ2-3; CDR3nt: TGCGCCAGCAGCTCTGGACAGGGAGGGAATCCGCAGTATTTT; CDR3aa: CASSSGQGGNPQYF
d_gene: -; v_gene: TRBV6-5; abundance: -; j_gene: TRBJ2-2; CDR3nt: TGTGCCAGCAGTTACAGGGGCCCCCACGGGGAGCTGTTTTTT; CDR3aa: CASSYRGPHGELFF
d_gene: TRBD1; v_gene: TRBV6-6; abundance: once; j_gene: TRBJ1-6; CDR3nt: TGTGCCAGTTCTATGGACAGGGAGAATTCACCCCTCCACTTT; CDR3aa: CASSMDRENSPLHF
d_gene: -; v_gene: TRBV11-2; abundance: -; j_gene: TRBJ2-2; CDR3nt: TGTGCCAGCAGCTTCATAACGAACACCGGGGAGCTGTTTTTT; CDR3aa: CASSFITNTGELFF
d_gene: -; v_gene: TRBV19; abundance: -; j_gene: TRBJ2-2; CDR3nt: TGTGCCAGTAGTATACTCGAGGGAACCACCGGGGAGCTGTTTTTT; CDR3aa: CASSILEGTTGELFF
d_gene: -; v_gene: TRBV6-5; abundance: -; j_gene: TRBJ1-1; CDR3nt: TGTGCCAGCAGTTACTCGGCAGCCTTACCGACTGAAGCTTTCTTT; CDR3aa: CASSYSAALPTEAFF
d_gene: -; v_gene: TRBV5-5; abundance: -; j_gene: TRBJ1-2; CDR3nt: TGTGCCAGCAGCCTGATTCTCCTCGACAGTAGATTCTATGGCTACACCTTC; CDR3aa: CASSLILLDSRFYGYTF
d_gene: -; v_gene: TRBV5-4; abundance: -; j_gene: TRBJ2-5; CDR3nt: TGTGCCAGCAGCTTGCCGCAAATCCCAGAGACCCAGTACTTC; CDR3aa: CASSLPQIPETQYF
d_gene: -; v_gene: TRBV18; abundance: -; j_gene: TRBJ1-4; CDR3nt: TGTGCCAGCTCACCTAGACAGGCAACAACTAATGAAAAACTGTTTTTT; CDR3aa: CASSPRQATTNEKLFF
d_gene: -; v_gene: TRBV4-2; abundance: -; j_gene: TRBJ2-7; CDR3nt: TGTGCCAGCAGCCAAAATCGACCCGGCTACGAGCAGTACTTC; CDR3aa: CASSQNRPGYEQYF
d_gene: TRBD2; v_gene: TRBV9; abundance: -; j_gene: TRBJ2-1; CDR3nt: TGTGCCAGCAGCGTGGTTAGCGGGGGGGCAGATGAGCAGTTCTTC; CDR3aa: CASSVVSGGADEQFF
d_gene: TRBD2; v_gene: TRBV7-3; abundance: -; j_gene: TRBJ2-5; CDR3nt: TGTGCCAGCAGTTCCGGGACTAGCGGGACGGAGACCCAGTACTTC; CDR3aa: CASSSGTSGTETQYF
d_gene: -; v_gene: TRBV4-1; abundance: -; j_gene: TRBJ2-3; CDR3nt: TGCGCCAGCAGCCTGCCTCGAACGGGGGATTATACGCAGTATTTT; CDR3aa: CASSLPRTGDYTQYF
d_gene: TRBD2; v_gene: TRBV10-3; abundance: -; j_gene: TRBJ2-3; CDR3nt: TGTGCCATCAGTGGGATCGGGACTAGCGGGGGATCTAGCACAGATACGCAGTATTTT; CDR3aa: CAISGIGTSGGSSTDTQYF
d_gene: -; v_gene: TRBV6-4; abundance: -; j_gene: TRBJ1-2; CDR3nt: TGTGCCAGCAGAAAGGGAACAGACTATGGCTACACCTTC; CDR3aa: CASRKGTDYGYTF
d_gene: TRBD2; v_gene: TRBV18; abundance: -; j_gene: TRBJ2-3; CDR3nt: TGTGCCAGCTCACCCACAAAGACTAGCGGGAGGGCAGATACGCAGTATTTT; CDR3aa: CASSPTKTSGRADTQYF
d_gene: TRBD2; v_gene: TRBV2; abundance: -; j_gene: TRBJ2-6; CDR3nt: TGTGCCAGCAGGACTAGCGGGGGGAGCTCTGGGGCCAACGTCCTGACTTTC; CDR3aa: CASRTSGGSSGANVLTF
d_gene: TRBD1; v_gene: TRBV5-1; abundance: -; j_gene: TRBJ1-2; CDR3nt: TGCGCCAGCAGCTGGGACAGGGGAAGAGAAGGCTACACCTTC; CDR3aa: CASSWDRGREGYTF
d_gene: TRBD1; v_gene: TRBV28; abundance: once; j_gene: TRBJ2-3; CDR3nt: TGTGCCAGCACCGGGACAGGGGGGACAGATACGCAGTATTTT; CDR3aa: CASTGTGGTDTQYF
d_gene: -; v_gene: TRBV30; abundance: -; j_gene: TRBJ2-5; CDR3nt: TGTGCCTGGAGGCAACGTCTGGAAGGGGGGACCCAGTACTTC; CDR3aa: CAWRQRLEGGTQYF
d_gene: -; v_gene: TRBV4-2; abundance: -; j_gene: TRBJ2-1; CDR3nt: TGTGCCAGCAGCCAGCCGGGCGGAAATGAGCAGTTCTTC; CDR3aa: CASSQPGGNEQFF
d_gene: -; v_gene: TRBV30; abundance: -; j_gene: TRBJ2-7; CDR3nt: TGTGCCTGGAGGAAGGGGACGGCCGGCGGCTACGAGCAGTACTTC; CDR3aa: CAWRKGTAGGYEQYF
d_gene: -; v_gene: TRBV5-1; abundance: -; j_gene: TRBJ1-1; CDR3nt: TGCGCCAGCAGCTCGGCTCCCCAAGGGTCGAACACTGAAGCTTTCTTT; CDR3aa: CASSSAPQGSNTEAFF
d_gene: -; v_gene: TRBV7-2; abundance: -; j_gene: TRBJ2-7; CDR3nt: TGTGCCAGCAGCAGCCGACAGTCCTACGAGCAGTACTTC; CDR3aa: CASSSRQSYEQYF
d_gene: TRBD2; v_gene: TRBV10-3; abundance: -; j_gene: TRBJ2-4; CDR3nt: TGTGCCATCAGTGAGACACTAGCGGGAGGGCCTAGTCTCAAAAACATTCAGTACTTC; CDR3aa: CAISETLAGGPSLKNIQYF
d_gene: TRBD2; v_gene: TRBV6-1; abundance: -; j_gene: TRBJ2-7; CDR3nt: TGTGCCAGCAGACCCAGCGGGGGGGCTTCCTACGAGCAGTACTTC; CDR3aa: CASRPSGGASYEQYF